This is a list of T cell receptor beta chains from one sample in a study of cytomegalovirus exposure and HLA in healthy donors. TCRdb keeps only in-frame clones here, not all; method: immunoSEQ multiplex PCR. The sample lists more than 90,000 clones, about 74% occurring once. The sample taken for sequencing was PBMCs. The receptors stem from a female donor in good health and CMV-seronegative. Both conserved end residues are part of each CDR3. Each record gives: J gene, D gene, V gene, clone size, CDR3 protein, CDR3 DNA. A D gene is named only where the DNA matches it firmly. Clone sizes are given selectively: once, few, many, or a class where the clone is expanded.

J gene: TRBJ1-2
D gene: NA
V gene: TRBV19
clone size: NA
CDR3 protein: CASSIPQDELIYGYTF
CDR3 DNA: TGTGCCAGTAGTATCCCCCAGGATGAACTGATCTATGGCTACACCTTC

J gene: TRBJ2-2
D gene: NA
V gene: TRBV9
clone size: NA
CDR3 protein: CASSIGGELFF
CDR3 DNA: TGTGCCAGCAGTATCGGCGGGGAGCTGTTTTTT

J gene: TRBJ1-2
D gene: NA
V gene: TRBV2
clone size: NA
CDR3 protein: CASSGTANNYGYTF
CDR3 DNA: TGTGCCAGCAGTGGGACAGCAAATAACTATGGCTACACCTTC

J gene: TRBJ2-1
D gene: NA
V gene: TRBV5-1
clone size: NA
CDR3 protein: CASSLEPERTRSYNEQFF
CDR3 DNA: TGCGCCAGCAGCTTGGAGCCAGAGCGAACCCGCTCCTACAATGAGCAGTTCTTC

J gene: TRBJ1-2
D gene: NA
V gene: TRBV19
clone size: NA
CDR3 protein: CASSTTVNYGYTF
CDR3 DNA: TGTGCCAGTAGTACGACAGTAAACTATGGCTACACCTTC

J gene: TRBJ1-1
D gene: NA
V gene: TRBV6-5
clone size: NA
CDR3 protein: CASSVPGQSNTEAFF
CDR3 DNA: TGTGCCAGCAGTGTGCCAGGACAGTCGAACACTGAAGCTTTCTTT

J gene: TRBJ2-7
D gene: TRBD2
V gene: TRBV9
clone size: NA
CDR3 protein: CASSASVGGPYEQYF
CDR3 DNA: TGTGCCAGCAGCGCCTCGGTGGGAGGGCCCTACGAGCAGTACTTC

J gene: TRBJ2-7
D gene: NA
V gene: TRBV6-5
clone size: once
CDR3 protein: CASSPDLGGYEQYF
CDR3 DNA: TGTGCCAGCAGCCCAGACCTAGGGGGCTACGAGCAGTACTTC

J gene: TRBJ1-6
D gene: TRBD1
V gene: TRBV5-4
clone size: NA
CDR3 protein: CASSSEPGQTNSPLHF
CDR3 DNA: TGTGCCAGCAGCTCGGAACCGGGACAGACAAATTCACCCCTCCACTTT

J gene: TRBJ2-7
D gene: NA
V gene: TRBV27
clone size: NA
CDR3 protein: CASSLGSPNEQYF
CDR3 DNA: TGTGCCAGCAGTTTAGGCAGTCCGAACGAGCAGTACTTC

J gene: TRBJ2-7
D gene: TRBD1
V gene: TRBV6-1
clone size: NA
CDR3 protein: CASSDTGGGSYEQYF
CDR3 DNA: TGTGCCAGCAGTGACACAGGGGGTGGCTCCTACGAGCAGTACTTC

J gene: TRBJ2-3
D gene: NA
V gene: TRBV9
clone size: few
CDR3 protein: CASSLNSDTQYF
CDR3 DNA: TGTGCCAGCAGCTTGAACTCGGATACGCAGTATTTT

J gene: TRBJ1-2
D gene: NA
V gene: TRBV25-1
clone size: NA
CDR3 protein: CATQTGLNYGYTF
CDR3 DNA: TGTGCCACCCAGACAGGACTCAACTATGGCTACACCTTC

J gene: TRBJ1-2
D gene: NA
V gene: TRBV7-9
clone size: NA
CDR3 protein: CASSPPGLSSGYTF
CDR3 DNA: TGTGCCAGCAGCCCCCCCGGTCTTTCGTCCGGCTACACCTTC

J gene: TRBJ1-2
D gene: NA
V gene: TRBV20-1
clone size: NA
CDR3 protein: CSAGGGAGYTF
CDR3 DNA: TGCAGTGCTGGTGGGGGCGCAGGCTACACCTTC

J gene: TRBJ1-1
D gene: TRBD1
V gene: TRBV29-1
clone size: NA
CDR3 protein: CSVTRTGVNTEAFF
CDR3 DNA: TGCAGCGTTACCAGGACAGGGGTAAACACTGAAGCTTTCTTT

J gene: TRBJ2-7
D gene: TRBD2
V gene: TRBV7-2
clone size: NA
CDR3 protein: CASSFFSGGARSEQYF
CDR3 DNA: TGTGCCAGCAGCTTTTTTAGCGGGGGGGCTAGGAGCGAGCAGTACTTC

J gene: TRBJ1-4
D gene: TRBD1
V gene: TRBV28
clone size: NA
CDR3 protein: CASSLGPGGREKLFF
CDR3 DNA: TGTGCCAGCAGTTTAGGGCCAGGGGGCCGGGAAAAACTGTTTTTT

J gene: TRBJ2-5
D gene: NA
V gene: TRBV18
clone size: NA
CDR3 protein: CASSPWTSQETQYF
CDR3 DNA: TGTGCCAGCTCACCATGGACTTCCCAAGAGACCCAGTACTTC

J gene: TRBJ1-2
D gene: TRBD1
V gene: TRBV7-8
clone size: NA
CDR3 protein: CASSFGTGNYGYTF
CDR3 DNA: TGTGCCAGCAGCTTCGGGACAGGGAACTATGGCTACACCTTC

J gene: TRBJ2-5
D gene: NA
V gene: TRBV11-2
clone size: NA
CDR3 protein: CASSLNLAETQYF
CDR3 DNA: TGTGCCAGCAGCTTAAATTTAGCGGAGACCCAGTACTTC

J gene: TRBJ2-1
D gene: TRBD1
V gene: TRBV9
clone size: NA
CDR3 protein: CASSLTGTGGINEQFF
CDR3 DNA: TGTGCCAGCAGCTTGACCGGGACAGGGGGCATCAATGAGCAGTTCTTC

J gene: TRBJ1-1
D gene: TRBD1
V gene: TRBV18
clone size: once
CDR3 protein: CASYPGQGHREVTEAFF
CDR3 DNA: TGTGCCAGCTATCCGGGACAGGGGCATAGGGAGGTCACTGAAGCTTTCTTT

J gene: TRBJ2-7
D gene: TRBD1
V gene: TRBV19
clone size: once
CDR3 protein: CASSDPGTGASYEQYF
CDR3 DNA: TGTGCCAGTAGTGACCCCGGGACAGGGGCCTCCTACGAGCAGTACTTC

J gene: TRBJ1-5
D gene: TRBD1
V gene: TRBV5-4
clone size: NA
CDR3 protein: CASSSTGVQPQHF
CDR3 DNA: TGTGCCAGCAGCTCTACAGGGGTCCAGCCCCAGCATTTT

J gene: TRBJ1-5
D gene: NA
V gene: TRBV2
clone size: NA
CDR3 protein: CASSGEGRGSNQPQHF
CDR3 DNA: TGTGCCAGCAGTGGAGAGGGCCGGGGTAGCAATCAGCCCCAGCATTTT

J gene: TRBJ1-6
D gene: TRBD1
V gene: TRBV7-8
clone size: NA
CDR3 protein: CASSPRDGQGSSPLHF
CDR3 DNA: TGTGCCAGCAGCCCTAGGGATGGACAGGGATCTTCACCCCTCCACTTT

J gene: TRBJ1-1
D gene: TRBD1
V gene: TRBV18
clone size: NA
CDR3 protein: CASSITDRETEAFF
CDR3 DNA: TGTGCCAGCTCGATCACGGACAGGGAAACTGAAGCTTTCTTT

J gene: TRBJ1-3
D gene: NA
V gene: TRBV5-6
clone size: few
CDR3 protein: CASSHGGQRFKNTIYF
CDR3 DNA: TGTGCCAGCAGCCATGGCGGACAACGTTTTAAAAACACCATATATTTT

J gene: TRBJ1-5
D gene: TRBD1
V gene: TRBV5-1
clone size: few
CDR3 protein: CASSPGGRNQPQHF
CDR3 DNA: TGCGCCAGCAGTCCAGGGGGGAGGAATCAGCCCCAGCATTTT

J gene: TRBJ2-7
D gene: NA
V gene: TRBV7-9
clone size: NA
CDR3 protein: CASAPSRSSYEQYF
CDR3 DNA: TGTGCCAGCGCCCCGTCCCGGTCCTCCTACGAGCAGTACTTC

J gene: TRBJ1-2
D gene: NA
V gene: TRBV6-6
clone size: few
CDR3 protein: CASSNRVFGYTF
CDR3 DNA: TGTGCCAGCAGTAACAGGGTTTTTGGCTACACCTTC

J gene: TRBJ2-3
D gene: NA
V gene: TRBV5-1
clone size: once
CDR3 protein: CASSWVSGELTDTQYF
CDR3 DNA: TGCGCCAGCAGCTGGGTTTCCGGGGAGCTCACAGATACGCAGTATTTT

J gene: TRBJ2-7
D gene: NA
V gene: TRBV20-1
clone size: NA
CDR3 protein: CSASGGYEQYF
CDR3 DNA: TGCAGTGCTAGTGGAGGTTACGAGCAGTACTTC

J gene: TRBJ1-5
D gene: TRBD1
V gene: TRBV18
clone size: NA
CDR3 protein: CASSHDRVSNQPQHF
CDR3 DNA: TGTGCCAGCTCCCACGACAGGGTCAGCAATCAGCCCCAGCATTTT

J gene: TRBJ2-3
D gene: NA
V gene: TRBV10-3
clone size: NA
CDR3 protein: CAISEPAGVGSDNTDTQYF
CDR3 DNA: TGTGCCATCAGTGAGCCGGCAGGGGTTGGTAGCGATAACACAGATACGCAGTATTTT

J gene: TRBJ2-2
D gene: TRBD2
V gene: TRBV12-5
clone size: once
CDR3 protein: CASGLTGGPGGELFF
CDR3 DNA: TGTGCTAGTGGTTTGACGGGAGGGCCTGGCGGGGAGCTGTTTTTT

J gene: TRBJ2-6
D gene: NA
V gene: TRBV27
clone size: NA
CDR3 protein: CASSFLGGANVLTF
CDR3 DNA: TGTGCCAGCAGTTTCCTAGGTGGGGCCAACGTCCTGACTTTC

J gene: TRBJ1-5
D gene: TRBD1
V gene: TRBV6-4
clone size: NA
CDR3 protein: CASSPQGNSNQPQHF
CDR3 DNA: TGTGCCAGCAGCCCACAGGGGAATAGCAATCAGCCCCAGCATTTT

J gene: TRBJ2-7
D gene: NA
V gene: TRBV9
clone size: NA
CDR3 protein: CASSVGGPKHEQYF
CDR3 DNA: TGTGCCAGCAGCGTAGGGGGCCCGAAGCACGAGCAGTACTTC

J gene: TRBJ2-7
D gene: NA
V gene: TRBV5-5
clone size: few
CDR3 protein: CASSFYTREDEQYF
CDR3 DNA: TGTGCCAGCAGCTTTTACACCCGAGAGGACGAGCAGTACTTC

J gene: TRBJ2-7
D gene: NA
V gene: TRBV5-1
clone size: NA
CDR3 protein: CASSPEELDSYEQYF
CDR3 DNA: TGCGCCAGCAGCCCTGAGGAACTAGACTCCTACGAGCAGTACTTC

J gene: TRBJ2-3
D gene: NA
V gene: TRBV7-3
clone size: NA
CDR3 protein: CASSLVGRTDTQYF
CDR3 DNA: TGTGCCAGCAGCTTAGTGGGGCGCACAGATACGCAGTATTTT

J gene: TRBJ2-3
D gene: NA
V gene: TRBV29-1
clone size: NA
CDR3 protein: CSVAASDTQYF
CDR3 DNA: TGCAGCGTTGCAGCTAGCGATACGCAGTATTTT

J gene: TRBJ2-7
D gene: NA
V gene: TRBV10-3
clone size: NA
CDR3 protein: CAISQGYEQYF
CDR3 DNA: TGTGCCATCAGCCAGGGGTACGAGCAGTACTTC

J gene: TRBJ2-1
D gene: TRBD2
V gene: TRBV19
clone size: many
CDR3 protein: CASSILAGAPGHNEQFF
CDR3 DNA: TGTGCCAGTAGTATACTAGCGGGGGCCCCCGGGCACAATGAGCAGTTCTTC

J gene: TRBJ1-3
D gene: NA
V gene: TRBV6-5
clone size: NA
CDR3 protein: CASSLSSGNTIYF
CDR3 DNA: TGTGCCAGCAGTTTGAGCTCTGGAAACACCATATATTTT

J gene: TRBJ1-1
D gene: TRBD1
V gene: TRBV11-3
clone size: few
CDR3 protein: CASSPDRAAEAFF
CDR3 DNA: TGTGCCAGCAGCCCCGACAGGGCCGCCGAAGCTTTCTTT

J gene: TRBJ1-5
D gene: NA
V gene: TRBV7-9
clone size: NA
CDR3 protein: CASSIATGLGQPQHF
CDR3 DNA: TGTGCCAGCAGCATTGCTACAGGGCTGGGTCAGCCCCAGCATTTT

J gene: TRBJ2-7
D gene: TRBD1
V gene: TRBV5-1
clone size: once
CDR3 protein: CASSSRTGNYEQYF
CDR3 DNA: TGCGCCAGCAGCTCCCGGACAGGGAACTACGAGCAGTACTTC

J gene: TRBJ2-5
D gene: NA
V gene: TRBV7-8
clone size: NA
CDR3 protein: CASSRIPGGEQYF
CDR3 DNA: TGTGCCAGCAGCCGGATTCCAGGAGGGGAGCAGTACTTC

J gene: TRBJ1-2
D gene: NA
V gene: TRBV29-1
clone size: NA
CDR3 protein: CSVESAQRDGYTF
CDR3 DNA: TGCAGCGTTGAGTCAGCCCAGCGGGATGGCTACACCTTC

J gene: TRBJ2-3
D gene: NA
V gene: TRBV18
clone size: NA
CDR3 protein: CASSPRRADTSTDTQYF
CDR3 DNA: TGTGCCAGCTCACCAAGGCGGGCCGATACTAGCACAGATACGCAGTATTTT

J gene: TRBJ1-3
D gene: NA
V gene: TRBV5-6
clone size: NA
CDR3 protein: CASSLVLVSNTIYF
CDR3 DNA: TGTGCCAGCAGCTTGGTTCTCGTCTCCAACACCATATATTTT

J gene: TRBJ1-5
D gene: NA
V gene: TRBV18
clone size: few
CDR3 protein: CASSDTLDQPQHF
CDR3 DNA: TGTGCCAGCTCAGACACATTGGATCAGCCCCAGCATTTT

J gene: TRBJ2-1
D gene: TRBD1
V gene: TRBV4-2
clone size: NA
CDR3 protein: CASSQGARGQGPNEQFF
CDR3 DNA: TGTGCCAGCAGCCAAGGGGCGAGGGGACAGGGTCCCAATGAGCAGTTCTTC

J gene: TRBJ2-5
D gene: NA
V gene: TRBV5-6
clone size: NA
CDR3 protein: CASSLELQTQYF
CDR3 DNA: TGTGCCAGCAGCTTGGAGCTACAGACCCAGTACTTC